The sequence of this TCR beta chain was determined in a study of cytomegalovirus exposure and HLA in healthy donors (dated by TCRdb to 2016 to 2017). Concerning the study at large: The 670 or so repertoires of the first cohort and the 110 or so validation repertoires were produced on the same platform, according to a later analysis. The study aimed to test whether cataloging public T cell receptors could reveal signatures of past pathogen exposure. To predict cytomegalovirus infection status, the study combined high-throughput TCR immunosequencing, statistical association of individual TCRs with disease status, and machine learning. Besides the first cohort of about 730 subjects, a separate validation cohort made up of 120 different subjects was used. Results and caveats for the whole study, not just this receptor: In both the original and validation cohorts, the classifier was reported to diagnose cytomegalovirus status with high specificity and sensitivity. Of the cluster scores, 85% to 95% were above 0 in a later analysis, which found that TCRs clustered in the first cohort also tended to co-occur in the approximately 120 validation repertoires. Most TCR sequences were seen in very few donors, while some public TCRs were found in many individuals. In the study, 150 to 200 TCR beta chains were listed as associated with cytomegalovirus. All 120 or so repertoires were used to score co-occurrence in the validation cohort in a later analysis, because that analysis had no HLA typing for the cohort. In vitro tests confirmed that three of the cytomegalovirus-associated TCR beta chains recognize cytomegalovirus antigens. The authors suggested that the approach could potentially be generalized to other disease states and immunological phenotypes.

The protocol used for the library was the immunoSEQ multiplex PCR assay. The authors' analysis ran thus. A statistical classification framework was built for diagnosing cytomegalovirus status from the catalog of TCR beta chain sequences. TCRdb's version of the immuneACCESS table is confined to in-frame rearrangements and falls short of the full clone set. An unresolved V gene accounts for under half of the shortfall where checked; the remainder is of unknown origin. V and J calls and clone size follow that table, whereas D and trimming were derived from the DNA. This sample gives tens of thousands of clones in total; approximately 96% of them show up just once. The biggest ten clones account for under 2% of the sample. Details on this clone: The antigen it binds to is not known. There are no base qualities to consult, and no much larger clone falls within one base.

The donors belonged to the validation cohort of approximately 130 subjects, which was separate from the approximately 660-subject first cohort. Here V drops 6 bases and J drops 1 base, and the junction holds 2 bases not matched to any gene. The CDR3 runs 14 residues from the cysteine to the phenylalanine. Just CDR3 DNA is preserved here, 42 bases in frame from base 1. CDR1 LNHNV and CDR2 YYDKDF are derived from the germline V gene (reference sequence). This receptor was obtained from a young woman in good health and CMV-seropositive. Specimen: PBMCs. The rearrangement joined TRBV15 to TRBJ2-7; TRBD1 fits 11 bases in the junction. The DNA sequence is as follows: TGTGCCACCAGGGGGACAGGGGGTTCCTACGAGCAGTACTTC. This yields the protein CATRGTGGSYEQYF.